This T cell receptor (beta chain) was sequenced for a study of shared clonotypes between healthy human individuals. Study-wide results and caveats: Richness estimates generally favored naive over memory subsets. A small donor pool kept down the genetic and exposure-history diversity that was represented.

On this clone itself: Its antigen is still unknown.

Each of the donors was a healthy adult who was HIV-negative and had not had a recent acute infection or vaccination. Using immunoSEQ multiplex PCR, the repertoire was profiled, and TCRdb retains in-frame clones only, with some absent. Among 950,000 to 1,300,000 clones listed, about 75% were seen once. CDR3 length equals 12 residues. Germline CDR1 is ENHRY and CDR2 is SYGVKD. The trim removed 4 bases at V and 11 bases at J, leaving 6 bases unmatched. This chain links TRBV10-3 with TRBJ1-2; 8 bases map to TRBD1. The sequencing input was memory CD4+ T cells sorted from blood. This sample's subset: CD45RA-negative fraction. The sequence came from a man aged 18 to 30 in good health. The CDR3 DNA sequence: TGTGCCATCAGTGGGGGACAGGCATTATACACCTTC. This translates into CAISGGQALYTF.